These 6 T cell receptor beta chains were sequenced from one sample in a study of T cells of healthy individuals. TCRdb re-called the 5' RACE reads with MiXCR, one entry per CDR3 protein. This table has around 79,000 distinct CDR3 sequences, approximately 4.8% appearing once. All receptors come from a female donor in good health.

This clonotype was counted ten times or more. This rearrangement joins TRBV4-2 to TRBJ1-1; no definite D call. V lost 0 bases and J lost 10, with 15 bases in between. The CDR3 spans 14 residues. Germline CDR1 LGHNA, CDR2 YNFKEQ. The CDR3 reads CASSQEVDGPRAFF. The CDR3 region has the DNA TGTGCCAGCAGCCAAGAGGTCGACGGGCCGCGAGCTTTCTTT.

There are a few counts of this clonotype. The V gene is TRBV19, the J gene TRBJ2-3, with D perhaps TRBD1 (5 bases). This CDR3 has 14 amino acids. Germline CDR1 and CDR2: LNHDA and SQIVND (reference sequence). Trimming cost V 3 bases and J 3 bases, with 10 bases left between them. The CDR3 nucleotides are TGTGCCAGTAGTATGGGGCTGGGAACAGATACGCAGTATTTT. As protein: CASSMGLGTDTQYF.

This clonotype was seen many times. The V gene is TRBV7-2, the J gene TRBJ2-1; D is unresolved. Trimming pared 5 bases from V and 6 bases from J, leaving 11 bases between. Germline CDR1 reads SGHTA; CDR2 reads FQGNSA. The CDR3 spans 13 residues. In nucleotides, the CDR3 is TGTGCCAGCAGCCCCGGGCTCTCCAATGAGCAGTTCTTC. Amino acids: CASSPGLSNEQFF.

This clonotype was seen only a few times. The chain combines TRBV12-3 or TRBV12-4 with TRBJ2-1, with TRBD2 matching 9 bases. V was clipped by 5 bases and J by 4 bases; unmatched bases: 6. The CDR3 is 15 amino acids. The CDR3 region has the DNA TGTGCCAGCAGTCCCGGACTAGCGCGTTACAATGAGCAGTTCTTC. This translates into CASSPGLARYNEQFF.

This clonotype was seen many times. V gene TRBV7-2 combines with J gene TRBJ2-3, with TRBD1 as a possible D gene (5 bases). The V end lost 5 bases, the J end lost 2 bases, and 14 bases lay between the germline ends. CDR3 length equals 15 residues. Germline-derived CDR1 and CDR2 are SGHTA and FQGNSA. The CDR3 nucleotides read TGTGCCAGCAGCCTTTCTAGGGGATACACAGATACGCAGTATTTT. It yields the protein CASSLSRGYTDTQYF. Using reference TRBV7-2 and TRBJ2-3 for the parts outside the CDR3, the full variable domain is GAGVSQSPSNKVTEKGKDVELRCDPISGHTALYWYRQSLGQGLEFLIYFQGNSAPDKSGLPSDRFSAERTGGSVSTLTIQRTQQEDSAVYLCASSLSRGYTDTQYFGPGTRLTVL.

This clonotype was picked up many times. The chain has TRBV13 and TRBJ1-4; D may be TRBD1 (6 bases). This CDR3 is 14 amino acids long. V dropped 5 bases and J dropped 6 bases, with 13 bases sitting between them. Germline V gene data show CDR1 as PRHDT and CDR2 as FYEKMQ (reference sequence). Here the CDR3 reads CASSLKGVDEKLFF. CDR3 in DNA: TGTGCCAGCAGCCTTAAGGGGGTAGATGAAAAACTGTTTTTT.